Described below is a single TCR beta chain sequence and its context. The data were produced by immunoSEQ multiplex PCR, yet TCRdb's version contains in-frame clones alone and is incomplete. The sample consists of about 20,000 clones, about 88% of them appearing once. The entry originates in a study of T cell changes during pregnancy in multiple sclerosis. The germline V gene has CDR1 PRHDT and CDR2 FYEKMQ (reference sequence). Trimming cost V 5 bases and J 6 bases; bases outside gene matches: 12. This CDR3 region has 16 residues. Sequenced material: CD8+ T cells from peripheral blood mononuclear cells, taken in the third trimester of pregnancy. The gene calls are TRBV13 and TRBJ2-1; 8 bases fit TRBD2. This receptor was taken from a female donor in good health, enrolled as a control in a pregnancy study. The CDR3 is CASSLSFQREFNEQFF. The CDR3 region has the DNA TGTGCCAGCAGCCTAAGCTTCCAGCGGGAGTTCAATGAGCAGTTCTTC. Drawing the rest from reference TRBV13 and TRBJ2-1, the complete variable domain is AAGVIQSPRHLIKEKRETATLKCYPIPRHDTVYWYQQGPGQDPQFLISFYEKMQSDKGSIPDRFSAQQFSDYHSELNMSSLELGDSALYFCASSLSFQREFNEQFFGPGTRLTVL.